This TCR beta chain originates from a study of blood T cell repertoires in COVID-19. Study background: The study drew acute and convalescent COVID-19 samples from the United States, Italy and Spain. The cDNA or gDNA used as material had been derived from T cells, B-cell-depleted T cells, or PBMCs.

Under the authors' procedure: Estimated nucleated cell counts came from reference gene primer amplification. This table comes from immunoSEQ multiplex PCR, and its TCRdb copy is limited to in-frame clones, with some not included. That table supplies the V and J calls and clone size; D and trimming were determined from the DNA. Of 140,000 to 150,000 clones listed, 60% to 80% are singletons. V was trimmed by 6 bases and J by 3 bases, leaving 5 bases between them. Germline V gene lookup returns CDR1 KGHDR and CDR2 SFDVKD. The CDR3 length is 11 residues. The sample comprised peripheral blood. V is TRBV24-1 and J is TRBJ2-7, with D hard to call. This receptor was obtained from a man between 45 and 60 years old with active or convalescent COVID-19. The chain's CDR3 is CATSNIYEQYF. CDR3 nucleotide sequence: TGTGCCACCAGTAATATCTACGAGCAGTACTTC.